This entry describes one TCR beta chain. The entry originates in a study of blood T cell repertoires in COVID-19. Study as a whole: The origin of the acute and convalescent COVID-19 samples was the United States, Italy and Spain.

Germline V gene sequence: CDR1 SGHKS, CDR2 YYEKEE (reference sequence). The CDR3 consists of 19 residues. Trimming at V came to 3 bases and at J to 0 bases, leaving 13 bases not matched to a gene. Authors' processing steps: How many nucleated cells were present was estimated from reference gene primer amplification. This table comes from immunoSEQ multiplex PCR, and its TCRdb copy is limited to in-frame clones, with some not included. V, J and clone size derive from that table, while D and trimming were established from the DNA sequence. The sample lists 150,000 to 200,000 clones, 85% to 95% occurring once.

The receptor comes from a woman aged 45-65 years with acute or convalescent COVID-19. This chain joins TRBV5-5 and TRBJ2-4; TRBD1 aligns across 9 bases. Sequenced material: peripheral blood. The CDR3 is CASSYPGTGSNVAKNIQYF. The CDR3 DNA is TGTGCCAGCAGCTACCCCGGGACAGGGTCAAACGTAGCCAAAAACATTCAGTACTTC.